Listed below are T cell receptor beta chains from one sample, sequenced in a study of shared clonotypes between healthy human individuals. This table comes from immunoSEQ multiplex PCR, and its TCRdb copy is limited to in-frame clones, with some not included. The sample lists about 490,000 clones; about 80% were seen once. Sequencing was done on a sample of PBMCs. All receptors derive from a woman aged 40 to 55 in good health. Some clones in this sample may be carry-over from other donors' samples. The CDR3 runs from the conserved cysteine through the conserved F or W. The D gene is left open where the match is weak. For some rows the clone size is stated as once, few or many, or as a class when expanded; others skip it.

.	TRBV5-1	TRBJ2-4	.	CASSLNPQTKNIQYF	TGCGCCAGCAGTTTAAATCCCCAAACCAAAAACATTCAGTACTTC
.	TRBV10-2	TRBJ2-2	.	CASSPDPNTGELFF	TGCGCCAGCAGTCCAGACCCGAACACCGGGGAGCTGTTTTTT
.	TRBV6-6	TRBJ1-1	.	CASSSGQINTEAFF	TGTGCCAGCAGTTCCGGACAGATTAACACTGAAGCTTTCTTT
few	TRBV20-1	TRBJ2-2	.	CSAFTTGELFF	TGCAGTGCCTTTACCACCGGGGAGCTGTTTTTT
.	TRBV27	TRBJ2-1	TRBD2	CASTRERETNEQFF	TGTGCCAGCACCCGCGAGCGGGAGACCAATGAGCAGTTCTTC
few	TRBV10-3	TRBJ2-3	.	CAITQRSTDTQYF	TGTGCCATCACCCAGCGGAGCACAGATACGCAGTATTTT
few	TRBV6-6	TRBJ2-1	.	CASSSHSDRGNEQFF	TGTGCCAGCAGCTCCCATAGCGATAGGGGCAATGAGCAGTTCTTC
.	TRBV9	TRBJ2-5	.	CASSVYQGNSQETQYF	TGTGCCAGCAGCGTATACCAGGGGAACTCGCAGGAGACCCAGTACTTC
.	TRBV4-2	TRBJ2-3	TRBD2	CASTRTMRELDTQYF	TGTGCCAGCACCCGGACGATGCGGGAGCTGGATACGCAGTATTTT
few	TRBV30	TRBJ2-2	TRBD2	CAWVGVAGPDHTGELFF	TGTGCCTGGGTGGGGGTAGCGGGGCCGGACCACACCGGGGAGCTGTTTTTT
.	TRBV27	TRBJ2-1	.	CASSYSLQGNEQFF	TGTGCCAGCAGTTACTCCCTACAGGGCAATGAGCAGTTCTTC
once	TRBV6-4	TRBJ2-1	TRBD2	CASSEEAGGLNEQFF	TGTGCCAGCAGTGAGGAAGCGGGGGGACTCAATGAGCAGTTCTTC
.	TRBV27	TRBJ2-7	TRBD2	CASSPLAGAYEQYF	TGTGCCAGCAGTCCCCTAGCGGGGGCCTACGAGCAGTACTTC
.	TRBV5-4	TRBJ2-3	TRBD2	CASSLAVGGGRASTDTQYF	TGTGCCAGCAGCTTGGCGGTCGGCGGGGGGAGGGCCAGCACAGATACGCAGTATTTT
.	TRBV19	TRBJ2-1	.	CASSIRVSNNEQFF	TGTGCCAGTAGTATTCGGGTCTCGAACAATGAGCAGTTCTTC
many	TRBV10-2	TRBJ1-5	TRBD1	CASSESGTGVQPQHF	TGCGCCAGCAGTGAGTCCGGGACAGGGGTTCAGCCCCAGCATTTT
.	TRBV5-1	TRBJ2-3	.	CASGMGGPTDTQYF	TGCGCCAGCGGTATGGGCGGCCCCACAGATACGCAGTATTTT
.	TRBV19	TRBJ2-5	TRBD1	CASSRTGGETQYF	TGTGCCAGTAGTAGGACAGGGGGAGAGACCCAGTACTTC
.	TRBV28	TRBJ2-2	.	CASSFGGADTGELFF	TGTGCCAGCAGTTTTGGGGGCGCGGACACCGGGGAGCTGTTTTTT
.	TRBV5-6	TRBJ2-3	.	CASSSRVEDTQYF	TGTGCCAGCAGCAGCAGGGTAGAAGATACGCAGTATTTT
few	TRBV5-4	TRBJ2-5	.	CASSPGTHQETQYF	TGTGCCAGCAGCCCCGGGACACACCAAGAGACCCAGTACTTC
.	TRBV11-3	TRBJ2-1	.	CASSLERSEQFF	TGTGCCAGCAGCTTAGAACGGAGTGAGCAGTTCTTC
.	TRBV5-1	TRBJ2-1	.	CASSGLSGTGDEQFF	TGCGCCAGCAGCGGCCTTAGCGGGACAGGCGATGAGCAGTTCTTC
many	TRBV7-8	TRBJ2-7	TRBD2	CASSLPAGGVNEQYF	TGTGCCAGCAGCCTTCCAGCGGGAGGGGTAAACGAGCAGTACTTC
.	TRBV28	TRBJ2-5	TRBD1	CASRTGAVETQYF	TGTGCCAGCAGGACAGGGGCGGTGGAGACCCAGTACTTC
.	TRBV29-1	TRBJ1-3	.	CGGGRADGNTVYF	TGCGGCGGTGGTAGGGCAGACGGAAACACCGTATATTTT
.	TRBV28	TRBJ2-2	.	CASSFLADTNTGELFF	TGTGCCAGCAGTTTCTTAGCGGATACGAACACCGGGGAGCTGTTTTTT
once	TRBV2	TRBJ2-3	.	CASSELSTDTQYF	TGTGCCAGCAGTGAACTCAGCACAGATACGCAGTATTTT
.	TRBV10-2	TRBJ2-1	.	CASSDSGLISYEQFF	TGCGCCAGCAGTGACTCGGGACTCATCAGTTATGAGCAGTTCTTC
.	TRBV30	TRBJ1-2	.	CAWIRLRAANYGYTF	TGTGCCTGGATTAGGCTTCGGGCCGCTAACTATGGCTACACCTTC
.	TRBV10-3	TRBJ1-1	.	CATNTLNTEAFF	TGTGCCACCAACACCTTGAACACTGAAGCTTTCTTT
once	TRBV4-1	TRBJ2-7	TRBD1	CASSLGTAYEQYF	TGCGCCAGCAGCCTCGGGACAGCCTACGAGCAGTACTTC
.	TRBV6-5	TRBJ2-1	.	CASRPRTDEQFF	TGTGCCAGCAGGCCCCGGACGGATGAGCAGTTCTTC
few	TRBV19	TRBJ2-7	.	CASKGPGESYEQYF	TGTGCCAGTAAGGGGCCAGGGGAGTCGTACGAGCAGTACTTC
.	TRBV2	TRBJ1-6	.	CASTHGSSYNSPLHF	TGTGCCAGCACCCACGGGAGCTCCTATAATTCACCCCTCCACTTT
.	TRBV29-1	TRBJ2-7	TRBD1	CSVPDRVEQYF	TGCAGCGTTCCGGACAGGGTCGAGCAGTACTTC
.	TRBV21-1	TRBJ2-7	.	CATLLTISYEQYF	TGTGCCACCCTTTTAACCATCTCCTACGAGCAGTACTTC
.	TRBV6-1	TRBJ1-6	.	CASSGGTVSYNSPLHF	TGTGCCAGCAGTGGGGGGACGGTCTCCTATAATTCACCCCTCCACTTT
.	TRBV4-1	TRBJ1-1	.	CASSLGGVTEAFF	TGCGCCAGCAGCCTAGGCGGGGTCACTGAAGCTTTCTTT
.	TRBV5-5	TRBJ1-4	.	CASISRPEATNEKLFF	TGTGCCAGCATTTCTAGGCCAGAGGCTACTAATGAAAAACTGTTTTTT
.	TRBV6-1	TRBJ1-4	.	CASSEAGSGEHNEKLFF	TGTGCCAGCAGTGAAGCGGGGTCGGGGGAACATAACGAAAAACTGTTTTTT
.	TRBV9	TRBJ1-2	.	CASSVQTGFVPGYTF	TGTGCCAGCAGCGTCCAGACTGGTTTTGTCCCCGGCTACACCTTC
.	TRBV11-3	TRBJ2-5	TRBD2	CASSPGGAQETQYF	TGTGCCAGCAGCCCGGGGGGGGCCCAAGAGACCCAGTACTTC
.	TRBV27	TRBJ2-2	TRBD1	CASSGQGIGELFF	TGTGCCAGCAGTGGACAGGGTATTGGGGAGCTGTTTTTT
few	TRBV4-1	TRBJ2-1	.	CASSHPGWNEQFF	TGCGCCAGCAGCCATCCTGGGTGGAATGAGCAGTTCTTC
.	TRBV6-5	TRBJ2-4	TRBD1	CATTPDRVKNIQYF	TGTGCCACCACCCCCGACAGGGTCAAAAACATTCAGTACTTC
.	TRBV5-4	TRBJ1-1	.	CASSLQGLVWAEAFF	TGTGCCAGCAGCTTACAGGGATTGGTGTGGGCTGAAGCTTTCTTT
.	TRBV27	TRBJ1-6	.	CASSFIGSNNSPLHF	TGTGCCAGCAGTTTTATTGGGTCCAATAATTCACCCCTCCACTTT
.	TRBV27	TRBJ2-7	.	CASSMAGVSYEQYF	TGTGCCAGCAGTATGGCAGGGGTTTCCTACGAGCAGTACTTC
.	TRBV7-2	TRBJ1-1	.	CASSLVRGKEEAFF	TGTGCCAGCAGCTTAGTTAGAGGAAAGGAGGAAGCTTTCTTT